What follows are 28 T cell receptor beta chains derived from one specimen sequenced in a study of T cell changes during pregnancy in multiple sclerosis. Clones were sequenced by immunoSEQ multiplex PCR, and TCRdb holds only the in-frame ones, with some missing. The table lists 50,000 to 65,000 clones, roughly nine tenths of them singletons. The material was CD4+ T cells from peripheral blood mononuclear cells, obtained in the third trimester of pregnancy. These receptors were collected from a female donor with multiple sclerosis, enrolled in a pregnancy study.

The sample holds a few counts of this clone. The chain recombines TRBV4-1 with TRBJ1-5; maybe TRBD1 (6 bases). This CDR3 spans 15 amino acids. V was cut by 0 bases and J by 7 bases, with 13 bases left in between. CDR1 is MGHRA and CDR2 is YSYEKL in the germline V gene. The CDR3: CASSQDSVRGQPQHF. The CDR3 coding sequence is TGCGCCAGCAGCCAAGATTCGGTCAGGGGACAGCCCCAGCATTTT.

The chain uses TRBV7-6 and TRBJ2-2; TRBD1 agrees at 11 bases. CDR1 and CDR2 (germline): SGHVS, FNYEAQ. This CDR3 has 16 residues. V trimming: 3 bases; J trimming: 6 bases; junction bases outside the gene matches: 6. CDR3: CASSLRTGGASGELFF. The DNA for the CDR3 is TGTGCCAGCAGCTTGAGGACAGGGGGCGCGTCCGGGGAGCTGTTTTTT.

The chain links TRBV6-6 to TRBJ1-1; TRBD1 matches at 7 bases. CDR3 size: 14 residues. V was clipped by 5 bases and J by 1 base; unmatched bases: 4. Germline values: CDR1 MNHNY, CDR2 SVGAGI (reference sequence). The CDR3 reads CASSADRANTEAFF. DNA of the CDR3: TGTGCCAGCAGTGCCGACAGGGCGAACACTGAAGCTTTCTTT.

The gene calls are TRBV7-2 and TRBJ2-1, with a tentative D call TRBD1 (6 bases). CDR3 length: 14 residues. The germline CDR1 and CDR2 sequences are SGHTA and FQGNSA. Trimming shortened V by 4 bases and J by 3 bases, and 10 bases separated the two germline ends. The chain's CDR3 is CASSSPGHYNEQFF. In DNA form, the CDR3 reads TGTGCCAGCAGCTCCCCGGGACACTACAATGAGCAGTTCTTC. Full variable domain (rest looked up from reference TRBV7-2 and TRBJ2-1): GAGVSQSPSNKVTEKGKDVELRCDPISGHTALYWYRQSLGQGLEFLIYFQGNSAPDKSGLPSDRFSAERTGGSVSTLTIQRTQQEDSAVYLCASSSPGHYNEQFFGPGTRLTVL.

This rearrangement joins TRBV19 to TRBJ2-2; no clear D. Germline CDR1 and CDR2: LNHDA and SQIVND (reference sequence). The CDR3 loop spans 17 amino acids. Trimming stripped 4 bases from V and 0 bases from J, with 15 bases between. The CDR3 is CASSTPRGAANTGELFF. CDR3 bases: TGTGCCAGTAGTACCCCCAGAGGAGCCGCGAACACCGGGGAGCTGTTTTTT.

This chain links TRBV19 with TRBJ2-3; possibly TRBD2 for D (7 bases). The V end lost 9 bases, the J end lost 1 base, and 14 bases lay between the germline ends. From germline, CDR1 is LNHDA and CDR2 SQIVND (reference sequence). This CDR3 comprises 14 residues. CDR3 nucleotides: TGTGCCAGCAAACTGGGGGGGCGCACAGATACGCAGTATTTT. Encoded protein: CASKLGGRTDTQYF.

The chain combines TRBV9 with TRBJ1-2, with 9 bases matching TRBD1. Looked up from germline, CDR1 is SGDLS and CDR2 is YYNGEE. This CDR3 region has 17 residues. V trimming: 4 bases; J trimming: 7 bases; junction bases outside the gene matches: 17. For the CDR3, the DNA is TGTGCCAGCAGCACAGGGACAGGGACGGGTTCCCTAGGTGGCTACACCTTC. It encodes CASSTGTGTGSLGGYTF.

The chain couples TRBV14 to TRBJ2-7; maybe TRBD2 (6 bases). Germline CDR1 reads SGHDN; CDR2 reads FVKESK. Trimming stripped 2 bases from V and 2 bases from J, with 13 bases between. CDR3 size: 15 residues. The CDR3 DNA is TGTGCCAGCAGCCAAACCGGGACTGCGACCTACGAGCAGTACTTC. It translates to CASSQTGTATYEQYF.

The chain joins TRBV5-4 to TRBJ2-5; no reliable D call. CDR3 size: 15 residues. Between the trimmed V and J ends, which lost 0 bases and 2 bases, there was a span of 11 bases. The germline gives CDR1 SGHNT, CDR2 YYREEE (reference sequence). Here the CDR3 reads CASSLGVDKQETQYF. CDR3 coding DNA: TGTGCCAGCAGCTTGGGGGTTGACAAACAAGAGACCCAGTACTTC.

The chain has TRBV30 and TRBJ1-6; D might be TRBD1 (5 bases). The V and J ends lost 2 bases and 5 bases respectively, with 10 bases between them. This CDR3 contains 14 residues. CDR1 is GTSNPN and CDR2 is SVGIG in the germline V gene (reference sequence). The DNA of the CDR3 is TGTGCCTGGAGTCGCGGGACTAATAATTCACCCCTCCACTTT. Amino acid sequence: CAWSRGTNNSPLHF.

This chain uses TRBV7-2 with TRBJ1-4; D uncertain. V shed 2 bases and J shed 7 bases, with 14 bases lying between them. Germline V gene sequence: CDR1 SGHTA, CDR2 FQGNSA. This CDR3 spans 15 amino acids. The CDR3 loop reads CASSLSTLAGEKLFF. The CDR3 DNA reads TGTGCCAGCAGCTTATCAACTCTAGCTGGTGAAAAACTGTTTTTT.

The CDR3 nucleotides are TGTGCCAGCAGCTCCATCCCAGGGGGAGCTAACTATGGCTACACCTTC. Translation: CASSSIPGGANYGYTF. V usage is TRBV7-2 and J usage is TRBJ1-2; TRBD1 aligns across 7 bases. The CDR3 totals 16 residues. V trimming: 4 bases; J trimming: 0 bases; junction bases outside the gene matches: 8. Germline V gene sequence: CDR1 SGHTA, CDR2 FQGNSA.

The chain couples TRBV29-1 to TRBJ1-4, with 7 bases aligning to TRBD1. Germline assignment: CDR1 SQVTM and CDR2 ANQGSEA. V was pared by 4 bases and J by 4 bases, with 3 bases of the junction left unmatched. The CDR3 totals 13 residues. The CDR3 DNA is TGCAGCGTTGTGGGACAGCTTAATGAAAAACTGTTTTTT. Its protein is CSVVGQLNEKLFF.

The chain couples TRBV30 to TRBJ1-2; 7 nucleotides match TRBD1. Germline V gene sequence: CDR1 GTSNPN, CDR2 SVGIG (reference sequence). The CDR3 runs to 13 residues. Trimming cost V 0 bases and J 6 bases; bases outside gene matches: 4. In nucleotides, the CDR3 is TGTGCCTGGAGTGTGACAGGGTATGATGGCTACACCTTC. Translated: CAWSVTGYDGYTF. Drawing the rest from reference TRBV30 and TRBJ1-2, the complete variable domain is SQTIHQWPATLVQPVGSPLSLECTVEGTSNPNLYWYRQAAGRGLQLLFYSVGIGQISSEVPQNLSASRPQDRQFILSSKKLLLSDSGFYLCAWSVTGYDGYTFGSGTRLTVV.

V usage is TRBV25-1 and J usage is TRBJ2-7, with D possibly TRBD2 on 6 matching bases. CDR1 and CDR2 from the germline V gene are MGHDK and SYGVNS. V was shortened by 6 bases and J by 3 bases, with 15 bases between the two germline ends. The CDR3 length is 14 residues. The CDR3: CASSPPGGDYEQYF. CDR3 coding DNA: TGTGCCAGCAGCCCCCCAGGAGGGGACTACGAGCAGTACTTC.

The chain couples TRBV7-9 to TRBJ1-2; D uncertain. The CDR3 is 15 amino acids. V was shortened by 6 bases and J by 4 bases, with 18 bases between the two germline ends. Germline CDR1 and CDR2: SEHNR and FQNEAQ (reference sequence). This CDR3 reads CASRHRDGSGYGYTF. Written as DNA, the CDR3 is TGTGCCAGCAGACACCGGGATGGGTCTGGCTATGGCTACACCTTC.

This rearrangement joins TRBV7-2 to TRBJ2-1; 9 bases map to TRBD2. CDR1 and CDR2 from the germline V gene are SGHTA and FQGNSA. The CDR3 has 15 residues. V gave up 4 bases and J gave up 10 bases; unmatched junction bases: 11. The CDR3 nucleotides read TGTGCCAGCAGCTCGTGGTCCCCTAGCGGGACGGAGCAGTTCTTC. Its protein is CASSSWSPSGTEQFF.

The chain combines TRBV27 with TRBJ2-7; 11 bases match TRBD2. The CDR3 length is 15 residues. Germline values: CDR1 MNHEY, CDR2 SMNVEV (reference sequence). V dropped 2 bases and J dropped 3; count of bases not matched to a gene: 3. The CDR3 DNA sequence: TGTGCCAGCAGTTTAATGACTAGCGGGATCTACGAGCAGTACTTC. This codes for CASSLMTSGIYEQYF.

Written as DNA, the CDR3 is TGCGCCAGCAGCTTGGCGCGGGACTACGAGCAGTACTTC. Amino acid sequence: CASSLARDYEQYF. The chain joins TRBV5-1 to TRBJ2-7; D may be TRBD2 (6 bases). Looked up from germline, CDR1 is SGHRS and CDR2 is YFSETQ. The CDR3 length is 13 residues. V was pared by 0 bases and J by 3 bases, with 7 bases between.

The chain uses TRBV6-1 and TRBJ2-6; D gene uncertain. Trimming shortened V by 2 bases and J by 0 bases, and 2 bases separated the two germline ends. Germline V CDR1 and CDR2: MNHNS, SASEGT. The CDR3 runs 14 residues. The CDR3 loop is CASSEHSGANVLTF. In DNA, the CDR3 is TGTGCCAGCAGTGAACACTCTGGGGCCAACGTCCTGACTTTC.

This chain links TRBV9 with TRBJ2-3; D call uncertain. CDR3 length: 15 amino acids. Germline lookup yields CDR1 SGDLS and CDR2 YYNGEE. V was shortened by 0 bases and J by 4 bases, with 12 bases between the two germline ends. CDR3 in DNA: TGTGCCAGCAGCGTAGCCACTCCGAGAGCAGATACGCAGTATTTT. The encoded protein is CASSVATPRADTQYF.

In its sample, this clone was seen a few times. This rearrangement joins TRBV9 to TRBJ2-2, with 7 bases matching TRBD1. This CDR3 is built from 17 residues. Trimming at V came to 0 bases and at J to 4 bases, leaving 9 bases not matched to a gene. Germline CDR1 and CDR2: SGDLS and YYNGEE. CDR3 region: CASSVDHRAGGTGELFF. In nucleotides, the CDR3 is TGTGCCAGCAGCGTAGATCACAGGGCAGGGGGCACCGGGGAGCTGTTTTTT.

The chain recombines TRBV2 with TRBJ2-1; 9 positions agree with TRBD1. CDR1 and CDR2 from the germline V gene are SNHLY and FYNNEI. CDR3 length: 13 amino acids. With V trimmed by 7 bases and J by 7 bases, 5 bases remained unmatched. The CDR3 is CASNGDRANEQFF. The CDR3, as DNA: TGTGCCAGCAATGGGGACAGGGCAAATGAGCAGTTCTTC. Supplemented by reference TRBV2 and TRBJ2-1, the full variable domain reads EPEVTQTPSHQVTQMGQEVILRCVPISNHLYFYWYRQILGQKVEFLVSFYNNEISEKSEIFDDQFSVERPDGSNFTLKIRSTKLEDSAMYFCASNGDRANEQFFGPGTRLTVL.

The genes are TRBV7-2 and TRBJ2-5; D possibly corresponds to TRBD1 (8 bases). CDR3 length: 16 residues. Germline lookup yields CDR1 SGHTA and CDR2 FQGNSA. The V gene lost 4 bases and the J gene lost 4 bases, with 19 bases spanning the gap. The CDR3 region is CASSSPWTGRGETQYF. CDR3 in DNA: TGTGCCAGCAGCTCCCCATGGACAGGGAGGGGAGAGACCCAGTACTTC.

This clone has only one observation. This chain joins TRBV7-7 and TRBJ1-1; the D is unclear. The germline gives CDR1 SSHAT, CDR2 FNYEAQ (reference sequence). CDR3 length: 15 residues. V lost 1 base, J lost 3 bases, and 12 bases lay in between. In nucleotides, the CDR3 is TGTGCCAGCAGCTTAGGGTTCCTTCGGGACACTGAAGCTTTCTTT. It translates to CASSLGFLRDTEAFF. Using reference TRBV7-7 and TRBJ1-1 for the parts outside the CDR3, the full variable domain is GAGVSQSPRYKVTKRGQDVTLRCDPISSHATLYWYQQALGQGPEFLTYFNYEAQPDKSGLPSDRFSAERPEGSISTLTIQRTEQRDSAMYRCASSLGFLRDTEAFFGQGTRLTVV.

The chain uses TRBV19 and TRBJ1-2; D not resolved. This CDR3 has 13 amino acids. From germline, CDR1 is LNHDA and CDR2 SQIVND (reference sequence). V lost 4 bases, J lost 8 bases, and 14 bases lay in between. The CDR3 spells CASSTTTRVGYTF. The CDR3 DNA is TGTGCCAGTAGTACCACGACTCGGGTGGGCTACACCTTC.

The chain has TRBV6-4 and TRBJ2-7; tentative D call: TRBD2 (6 bases). Per the germline V gene, CDR1 is MRHNA and CDR2 is SNTAGT. There are 15 residues in the CDR3. Trimming took 4 bases from V and 0 from J, leaving 13 bases between them. The CDR3 protein is CASSAFYGSSYEQYF. The DNA of the CDR3 is TGTGCCAGCAGTGCGTTTTACGGGAGCTCCTACGAGCAGTACTTC.

This chain connects TRBV5-1 to TRBJ2-5, with 8 nucleotides matching TRBD1. V was clipped by 6 bases and J by 4 bases; unmatched bases: 8. This CDR3 spans 14 amino acids. Germline V CDR1 and CDR2: SGHRS, YFSETQ. The chain's CDR3 is CASNGGTGGETQYF. In DNA form, the CDR3 reads TGCGCCAGCAACGGGGGAACAGGGGGAGAGACCCAGTACTTC.